These T cell receptor beta chains were read from a single sample in a study of blood T cell repertoires in COVID-19. Clones were read by immunoSEQ multiplex PCR, and TCRdb kept only the in-frame ones, dropping some. The repertoire holds around 100,000 clones, with roughly 87% as singletons. The specimen was peripheral blood. Receptors originate from a middle-aged man with active COVID-19. Each CDR3 is given with its conserved first and last residue. A D gene is named only where the DNA matches it firmly. The size field is filled for only some rows; it gives once, few, many or a size class.

clone_size	v_call	j_call	d_call	cdr3_aa	cdr3_nt
.	TRBV7-9	TRBJ2-7	.	CASSFSGKAPYEQYF	TGTGCCAGCAGCTTCTCCGGGAAAGCCCCCTACGAGCAGTACTTC
.	TRBV9	TRBJ2-3	.	CASSPSTRTDTQYF	TGTGCCAGCAGCCCGAGTACTCGTACAGATACGCAGTATTTT
.	TRBV5-6	TRBJ2-7	TRBD2	CASSLERGGPYEQYF	TGTGCCAGCAGCTTGGAGCGGGGGGGGCCCTACGAGCAGTACTTC
few	TRBV4-2	TRBJ1-2	.	CASSQEKDRNYGYTF	TGTGCCAGCAGCCAAGAGAAGGACAGAAACTATGGCTACACCTTC
.	TRBV4-2	TRBJ1-5	.	CASSQDAGRSNQPQHF	TGTGCCAGCAGCCAAGATGCGGGCCGTAGCAATCAGCCCCAGCATTTT
.	TRBV12-3/TRBV12-4	TRBJ2-2	TRBD1	CASLGQGPGELFF	TGTGCCAGCCTGGGACAGGGGCCAGGGGAGCTGTTTTTT
.	TRBV6-6	TRBJ1-1	TRBD1	CASKTGGSEAFF	TGTGCCAGCAAGACAGGGGGGAGTGAAGCTTTCTTT
once	TRBV5-4	TRBJ2-2	TRBD2	CASSLGGLAGNTGELFF	TGTGCCAGCAGCTTGGGAGGACTAGCGGGGAACACCGGGGAGCTGTTTTTT
.	TRBV20-1	TRBJ2-7	TRBD2	CSASASGGISSYEQYF	TGCAGTGCTAGTGCTAGCGGGGGGATTAGCTCCTACGAGCAGTACTTC
.	TRBV5-1	TRBJ2-3	.	CASTLAPSTDTQYF	TGCGCCAGCACTCTGGCACCTAGCACAGATACGCAGTATTTT
few	TRBV11-2	TRBJ1-6	.	CASSNPVQSSYNSPLHF	TGTGCCAGCAGCAACCCGGTACAGAGCTCCTATAATTCACCCCTCCACTTT
.	TRBV25-1	TRBJ1-6	TRBD1	CASSPQGQGDSPLHF	TGTGCCAGCAGTCCCCAAGGACAGGGCGATTCACCCCTCCACTTT
.	TRBV7-2	TRBJ1-2	TRBD1	CASSLETGEGVYGYTF	TGTGCCAGCAGCTTAGAGACAGGGGAGGGGGTCTATGGCTACACCTTC
once	TRBV6-6	TRBJ1-5	TRBD1	CASSTGTGSNQPQHF	TGTGCCAGCAGTACCGGGACAGGGAGCAATCAGCCCCAGCATTTT
once	TRBV5-1	TRBJ2-2	.	CASSFGQTGELFF	TGCGCCAGCAGCTTCGGACAAACCGGGGAGCTGTTTTTT
.	TRBV4-2	TRBJ1-6	TRBD1	CASSPGQLNSPLHF	TGTGCCAGCAGCCCGGGACAGCTCAATTCACCCCTCCACTTT
.	TRBV2	TRBJ1-1	.	CASSYTEAFF	TGTGCCAGCAGCTACACTGAAGCTTTCTTT
.	TRBV10-1	TRBJ2-5	TRBD1	CASPLRDRAHSHRTETQYF	TGCGCCAGCCCCCTCCGGGACAGGGCCCATAGCCACCGTACTGAGACCCAGTACTTC
.	TRBV7-2	TRBJ2-5	.	CASSLRRGGNQETQYF	TGTGCCAGCAGCTTGCGGCGGGGAGGCAACCAAGAGACCCAGTACTTC
.	TRBV20-1	TRBJ2-1	TRBD2	CSARPSGGQFF	TGCAGTGCTAGACCCAGCGGGGGGCAGTTCTTC
.	TRBV3-1/TRBV3-2	TRBJ1-1	TRBD1	CASSQPAGTGLTEAFF	TGTGCCAGCAGCCAACCTGCCGGGACAGGGCTCACTGAAGCTTTCTTT
.	TRBV9	TRBJ1-1	TRBD1	CATVRVDRGLNTEAFF	TGTGCCACCGTAAGGGTGGACAGGGGGCTTAACACTGAAGCTTTCTTT
once	TRBV19	TRBJ2-7	.	CASSPSAGYEQYF	TGTGCCAGTAGCCCCTCGGCAGGATACGAGCAGTACTTC
once	TRBV2	TRBJ1-1	TRBD1	CASKESGQGGTEAFF	TGTGCCAGCAAAGAATCGGGACAGGGGGGCACTGAAGCTTTCTTT
.	TRBV12-3/TRBV12-4	TRBJ2-1	.	CASSLGLHNEQFF	TGTGCCAGCAGTTTAGGGCTTCACAATGAGCAGTTCTTC
.	TRBV6-1	TRBJ2-3	.	CASSEPQYLTQYF	TGTGCCAGCAGTGAACCACAGTATCTCACGCAGTATTTT
.	TRBV4-3	TRBJ2-3	TRBD2	CASSQRVGGRDTQYF	TGCGCCAGCAGCCAAAGGGTGGGGGGGAGAGATACGCAGTATTTT
.	TRBV7-2	TRBJ1-2	TRBD1	CASSKDRGTIGYTF	TGTGCCAGCAGCAAGGACAGGGGCACTATTGGCTACACCTTC
.	TRBV7-8	TRBJ1-2	TRBD1	CASSFTRPGTDTGYTF	TGTGCCAGCAGCTTCACCCGCCCCGGGACAGATACTGGCTACACCTTC
.	TRBV5-1	TRBJ2-1	.	CASSGTRGNEQFF	TGCGCCAGCAGCGGAACAAGGGGAAATGAGCAGTTCTTC
.	TRBV24-1	TRBJ2-3	TRBD1	CATSDQGQGWNTDTQYF	TGTGCCACCAGTGACCAAGGACAGGGTTGGAACACAGATACGCAGTATTTT
.	TRBV5-8	TRBJ2-5	.	CASSLAGQIGETQYF	TGTGCCAGCAGCTTGGCCGGACAGATCGGCGAGACCCAGTACTTC
.	TRBV19	TRBJ1-2	.	CASSIAPGTSTRDGYTF	TGTGCCAGTAGTATAGCTCCCGGGACAAGTACTCGGGATGGCTACACCTTC
.	TRBV7-9	TRBJ2-7	TRBD1	CASSIYRDRERYEQYF	TGTGCCAGCAGCATTTACCGGGACAGGGAACGGTACGAGCAGTACTTC
.	TRBV5-4	TRBJ2-2	.	CASSSVTGNTGELFF	TGTGCCAGCAGCTCGGTGACAGGAAACACCGGGGAGCTGTTTTTT
.	TRBV7-9	TRBJ2-5	TRBD2	CASTNLTGGETQYF	TGTGCCAGCACCAACTTAACGGGGGGAGAGACCCAGTACTTC
.	TRBV2	TRBJ1-4	TRBD1	CASTSRTGVNEKLFF	TGTGCCAGCACTTCCCGGACAGGAGTTAATGAAAAACTGTTTTTT
.	TRBV9	TRBJ1-2	.	CASSRGTPTNYGYTF	TGTGCCAGCAGCAGAGGGACACCAACTAACTATGGCTACACCTTC
.	TRBV3-1/TRBV3-2	TRBJ1-1	.	CASSHTANTEAFF	TGTGCCAGCAGCCATACAGCGAACACTGAAGCTTTCTTT
.	TRBV5-6	TRBJ2-5	.	CASSLPLAGAQETQYF	TGTGCCAGCAGCCTGCCCCTGGCGGGGGCGCAAGAGACCCAGTACTTC
.	TRBV5-1	TRBJ2-1	TRBD1	CASSPGQGGDEQFF	TGCGCCAGCAGCCCCGGACAGGGGGGCGATGAGCAGTTCTTC
.	TRBV30	TRBJ2-2	.	CAWSVTRAGELFF	TGTGCCTGGAGTGTAACGAGGGCCGGGGAGCTGTTTTTT
.	TRBV29-1	TRBJ2-7	.	CSVLSGSYEQYF	TGCAGCGTTCTTTCAGGGTCCTACGAGCAGTACTTC
.	TRBV4-1	TRBJ1-2	.	CASSPGQWDYGYTF	TGCGCCAGCAGTCCCGGACAGTGGGACTATGGCTACACCTTC
.	TRBV7-2	TRBJ2-5	TRBD2	CASSLGLRGGGETQYF	TGTGCCAGCAGCTTAGGCCTACGGGGGGGCGGAGAGACCCAGTACTTC
.	TRBV3-1/TRBV3-2	TRBJ1-6	.	CASSPTRDSPLHF	TGTGCCAGCAGCCCGACAAGAGATTCACCCCTCCACTTT
.	TRBV5-6	TRBJ1-3	.	CASSFGGGNTIYF	TGTGCCAGCAGCTTCGGCGGGGGAAACACCATATATTTT
.	TRBV5-3	TRBJ2-7	.	CARSPRARFSYEQYF	TGTGCCAGAAGCCCCCGTGCTAGATTCTCCTACGAGCAGTACTTC
.	TRBV2	TRBJ1-2	.	CASTWGAGVKGYTF	TGTGCCAGCACCTGGGGAGCAGGGGTAAAAGGCTACACCTTC
.	TRBV9	TRBJ2-3	.	CASSVGRGATDTQYF	TGTGCCAGCAGCGTAGGTCGGGGGGCCACAGATACGCAGTATTTT
.	TRBV10-3	TRBJ2-3	TRBD1	CAISERGLRADTQYF	TGTGCCATCAGTGAGAGGGGGCTAAGGGCAGATACGCAGTATTTT
.	TRBV5-8	TRBJ2-1	TRBD2	CASSLQRGPYNEQFF	TGTGCCAGCAGCTTACAGCGGGGACCCTACAATGAGCAGTTCTTC
.	TRBV6-1	TRBJ1-5	TRBD1	CASSEPGTGGFGNQPQHF	TGTGCCAGCAGTGAACCCGGGACAGGGGGCTTTGGCAATCAGCCCCAGCATTTT
.	TRBV25-1	TRBJ1-4	TRBD1	CASRDRGPDEKLFF	TGTGCCAGCAGGGACAGGGGGCCGGATGAAAAACTGTTTTTT
.	TRBV5-1	TRBJ1-2	.	CASAPTAGLGYGYTF	TGCGCCAGCGCCCCCACGGCAGGGCTAGGGTATGGCTACACCTTC
.	TRBV2	TRBJ1-1	.	CASSADTEAFF	TGTGCCAGCAGTGCGGACACTGAAGCTTTCTTT
.	TRBV30	TRBJ1-5	.	CAWSTRENQPQHF	TGTGCCTGGAGTACGAGGGAAAATCAGCCCCAGCATTTT
.	TRBV6-2/TRBV6-3	TRBJ1-4	.	CASSDRGQSNEKLFF	TGTGCCAGCAGTGATCGAGGACAGTCTAATGAAAAACTGTTTTTT